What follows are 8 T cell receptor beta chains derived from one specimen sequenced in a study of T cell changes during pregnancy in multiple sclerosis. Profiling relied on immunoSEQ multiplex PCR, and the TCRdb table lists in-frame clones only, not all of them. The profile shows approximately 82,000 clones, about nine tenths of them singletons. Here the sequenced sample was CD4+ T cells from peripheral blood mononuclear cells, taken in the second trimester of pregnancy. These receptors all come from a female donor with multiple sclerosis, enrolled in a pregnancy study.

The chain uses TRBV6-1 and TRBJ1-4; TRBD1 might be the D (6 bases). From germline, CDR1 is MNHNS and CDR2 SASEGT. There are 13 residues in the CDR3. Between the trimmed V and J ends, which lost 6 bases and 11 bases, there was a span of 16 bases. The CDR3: CASRRTEEEKLFF. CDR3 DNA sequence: TGTGCCAGCAGGCGGACAGAAGAAGAGAAACTGTTTTTT.

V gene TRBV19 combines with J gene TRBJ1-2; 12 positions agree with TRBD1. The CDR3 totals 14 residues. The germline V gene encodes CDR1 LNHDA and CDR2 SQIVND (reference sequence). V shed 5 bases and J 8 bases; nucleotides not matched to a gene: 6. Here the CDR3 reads CASSLGQGARGYTF. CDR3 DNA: TGTGCCAGTAGTCTGGGACAGGGGGCTCGGGGCTACACCTTC.

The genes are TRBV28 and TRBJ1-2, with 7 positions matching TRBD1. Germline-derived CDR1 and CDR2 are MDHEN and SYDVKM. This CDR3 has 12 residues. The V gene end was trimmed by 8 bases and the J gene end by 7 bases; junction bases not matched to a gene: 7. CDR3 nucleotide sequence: TGTGCCAGCTCCCGGGACAGTTTTGGCTACACCTTC. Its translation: CASSRDSFGYTF.

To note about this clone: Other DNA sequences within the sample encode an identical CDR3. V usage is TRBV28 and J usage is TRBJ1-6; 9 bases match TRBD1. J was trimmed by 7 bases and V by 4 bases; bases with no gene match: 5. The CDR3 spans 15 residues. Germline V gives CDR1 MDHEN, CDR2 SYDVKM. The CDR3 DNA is TGTGCCAGCAGTTCCGGGGGACAGGGAAATTCACCCCTCCACTTT. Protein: CASSSGGQGNSPLHF.

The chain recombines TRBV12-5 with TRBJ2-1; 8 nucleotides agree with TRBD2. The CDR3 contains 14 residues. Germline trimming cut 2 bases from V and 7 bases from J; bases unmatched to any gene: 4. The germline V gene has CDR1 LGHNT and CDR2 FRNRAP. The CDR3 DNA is TGTGCTAGTGGTTTGCGGGGGGGCGTGAATGAGCAGTTCTTC. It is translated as CASGLRGGVNEQFF.

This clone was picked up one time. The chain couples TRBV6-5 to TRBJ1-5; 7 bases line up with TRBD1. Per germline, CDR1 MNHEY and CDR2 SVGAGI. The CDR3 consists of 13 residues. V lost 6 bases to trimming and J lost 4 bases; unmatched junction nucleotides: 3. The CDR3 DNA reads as TGTGCCAGCAGCCAGGGGGTGAATCAGCCCCAGCATTTT. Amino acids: CASSQGVNQPQHF.

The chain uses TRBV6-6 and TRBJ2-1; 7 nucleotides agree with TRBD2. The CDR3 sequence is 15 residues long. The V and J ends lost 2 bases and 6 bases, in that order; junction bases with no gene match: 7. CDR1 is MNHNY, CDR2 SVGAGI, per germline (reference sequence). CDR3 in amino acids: CASSYRRGSVNEQFF. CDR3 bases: TGTGCCAGCAGTTACCGGCGGGGGTCGGTCAATGAGCAGTTCTTC.

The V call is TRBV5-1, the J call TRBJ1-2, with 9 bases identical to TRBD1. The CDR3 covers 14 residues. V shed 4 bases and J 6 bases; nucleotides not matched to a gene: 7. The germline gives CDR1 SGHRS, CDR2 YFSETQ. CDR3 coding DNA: TGCGCCAGCAGCCTCGACAGGGGGTCCGATGGCTACACCTTC. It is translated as CASSLDRGSDGYTF. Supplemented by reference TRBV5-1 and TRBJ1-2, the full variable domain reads KAGVTQTPRYLIKTRGQQVTLSCSPISGHRSVSWYQQTPGQGLQFLFEYFSETQRNKGNFPGRFSGRQFSNSRSEMNVSTLELGDSALYLCASSLDRGSDGYTFGSGTRLTVV.